These 22 T cell receptor beta chains share one sample of origin, sequenced in a study of T cells after yellow fever vaccination. MiXCR was run by TCRdb on the 5' RACE reads, yielding one entry per CDR3 protein. The sample holds roughly 120,000 distinct CDR3 sequences, under 8% seen once. The material sequenced was CD4+ T cells sorted from PBMCs, taken 10 to 11 days after the first yellow fever vaccination. Receptors were obtained from a man between 18 and 29 years old who received the YFV17D yellow fever vaccine.

The sample holds many counts of this clonotype. The chain is built from TRBV18 and TRBJ2-2; 12 bases align to TRBD1. Per germline, CDR1 KGHSH and CDR2 LQKENI. V shed 0 bases, J shed 7 bases, and the junction held 3 bases outside the gene matches. CDR3 size: 16 residues. The CDR3 reads CASSPPGTGGRGELFF. The CDR3 nucleotides are TGTGCCAGCTCACCACCCGGGACAGGGGGCCGCGGGGAGCTGTTTTTT.

The table lists this clonotype with many counts. The chain combines TRBV10-3 with TRBJ2-5; 9 bases match TRBD2. V lost 3 bases and J lost 2; bases outside the gene matches: 7. Germline V gives CDR1 ENHRY, CDR2 SYGVKD. CDR3 length: 16 amino acids. As DNA, the CDR3 is TGTGCCATCAGTGACCCCAGACTAGCGGAGCAAGAGACCCAGTACTTC. Translating gives CAISDPRLAEQETQYF.

This clonotype was detected a few times. V gene TRBV27 combines with J gene TRBJ2-5, with a weak D call TRBD2 (6 bases). Germline CDR1 MNHEY, CDR2 SMNVEV (reference sequence). V was shortened by 5 bases and J by 4 bases, with 23 bases between the two germline ends. CDR3 length equals 17 residues. In DNA, the CDR3 is TGTGCCAGCAGTCCCCTCCCCTCGGGGAGGAGGGCAGAGACCCAGTACTTC. It encodes CASSPLPSGRRAETQYF.

The table lists this clonotype with many counts. V is TRBV20-1 and J is TRBJ2-1, with D perhaps assigned TRBD1 or TRBD2 (5 bases each). V was trimmed by 7 bases and J by 0 bases, leaving 16 bases between them. Germline loops: CDR1 DFQATT, CDR2 SNEGSKA (reference sequence). This CDR3 contains 15 residues. The CDR3 DNA sequence: TGCAGTGTCCTTAAGTGGGGGAGCTCCTACAATGAGCAGTTCTTC. This sequence encodes CSVLKWGSSYNEQFF.

At least ten counts were recorded for this clonotype. The chain links TRBV12-3 or TRBV12-4 to TRBJ1-1; no definite D call. The CDR3 runs 15 residues. Trimming pared 3 bases from V and 1 base from J, leaving 12 bases between. CDR3 nucleotide sequence: TGTGCCAGCAGTTTCCCCGCGGCCAAGAACACTGAAGCTTTCTTT. Amino acids: CASSFPAAKNTEAFF.

This chain joins TRBV7-2 and TRBJ2-3; D gene ambiguous. The CDR3 sequence is 13 residues long. Germline V gene lookup returns CDR1 SGHTA and CDR2 FQGNSA. Trimming left V 1 base short and J 6 bases short, with 8 bases between. The CDR3, as DNA: TGTGCCAGCAGCTTAGACCCACGGGATACGCAGTATTTT. Translation: CASSLDPRDTQYF.

This clonotype has at least ten counts. CDR3 DNA sequence: TGCGCCAGCCGCTTCCCTAGCGAGCAGTACGTC. It is translated as CASRFPSEQYV. This chain connects TRBV23-1 to TRBJ2-7; D remains ambiguous. TRBV23-1 has ORF status, its function being uncertain. The V end lost 8 bases, the J end lost 6 bases, and 11 bases lay between the germline ends. The CDR3 covers 11 residues.

Ten or more counts support this clonotype. The chain recombines TRBV10-3 with TRBJ2-5; 9 bases line up with TRBD1. Germline CDR1 and CDR2: ENHRY and SYGVKD. The CDR3 has 15 amino acids. The ends lost 7 bases at V and 5 bases at J; junction bases unmatched: 11. CDR3 coding DNA: TGTGCCATCACCCCCGGGACAGGGAACCTCGAGACCCAGTACTTC. Protein: CAITPGTGNLETQYF.

This clonotype has ten or more counts. This sequence joins TRBV12-3 or TRBV12-4 and TRBJ1-5; no clear D. This CDR3 spans 13 amino acids. The V end was cut by 3 bases, the J end by 4 bases, with 7 bases between. This chain's CDR3 is CASSLTENQPQHF. CDR3 nucleotide sequence: TGTGCCAGCAGTTTGACGGAAAATCAGCCCCAGCATTTT.

The chain joins TRBV5-4 to TRBJ2-1; D is unclear. V was cut by 3 bases and J by 4 bases, with 17 bases left in between. The CDR3 sequence is 16 residues long. CDR1 and CDR2 from the germline V gene are SGHNT and YYREEE (reference sequence). The DNA of the CDR3 is TGTGCCAGCAGCTCGGCCCGATTAAATAGATACAATGAGCAGTTCTTC. It translates to CASSSARLNRYNEQFF.

This clonotype occurred many times. This chain uses TRBV10-3 with TRBJ2-5; possibly TRBD1 for D (5 bases). The CDR3 totals 13 residues. Trimming took 8 bases from V and 5 from J, leaving 15 bases between them. CDR1 is ENHRY, CDR2 SYGVKD, per germline. The CDR3 spells CAIRLGLRETQYF. CDR3 nucleotide sequence: TGTGCCATCCGGCTGGGGCTCCGGGAGACCCAGTACTTC.

In its sample, this clonotype was seen many times. The chain has TRBV4-1 and TRBJ1-1; possibly TRBD1 for D (5 bases). This CDR3 has 14 amino acids. Trimming removed 3 bases from V and 11 bases from J, with 19 bases in between. Germline CDR1 reads MGHRA; CDR2 reads YSYEKL. The CDR3, as DNA: TGCGCCAGCAGCCAGACTACGCGAAGTCGGGGGGCTTTCTTT. It encodes CASSQTTRSRGAFF.

This clonotype occurred many times. The genes are TRBV2 and TRBJ1-2; maybe TRBD1 (6 bases). CDR3 length: 13 amino acids. V lost 8 bases to trimming and J lost 0 bases, with 10 bases between them. Per the germline V gene, CDR1 is SNHLY and CDR2 is FYNNEI. The CDR3 is CASCWTANYGYTF. In DNA, the CDR3 is TGTGCCAGCTGCTGGACAGCTAACTATGGCTACACCTTC.

This clonotype was detected ten times or more. V usage is TRBV5-1 and J usage is TRBJ1-4, with a possible D match to TRBD1 (5 bases). The CDR3 has 15 amino acids. The germline CDR1 and CDR2 sequences are SGHRS and YFSETQ. V lost 4 bases and J 7 bases, leaving 17 bases between the germline ends. The CDR3 region is CASSPGSARGEKLFF. CDR3 in DNA: TGCGCCAGCAGCCCAGGATCTGCGAGGGGTGAAAAACTGTTTTTT.

This clonotype has a count of ten or more. The rearrangement joins TRBV7-2 to TRBJ2-1; D may match TRBD1 or TRBD2 (6 bases each). CDR1 and CDR2 (germline): SGHTA, FQGNSA. CDR3 length: 14 amino acids. The ends were cut back, 5 bases at V and 9 bases at J, with 17 bases in the middle. In DNA, the CDR3 is TGTGCCAGCAGCCCCCGAGTGGGGGGCGGTGAGCAGTTCTTC. The encoded protein is CASSPRVGGGEQFF.

The chain is built from TRBV20-1 and TRBJ2-5, with 7 nucleotides matching TRBD2. V gave up 3 bases and J gave up 5 bases; unmatched junction bases: 6. The CDR3 runs 13 residues. In germline, CDR1 is DFQATT, CDR2 SNEGSKA (reference sequence). The CDR3 DNA sequence: TGCAGTGCTAGGGGGGGAGGGACGGAGACCCAGTACTTC. Encoded protein: CSARGGGTETQYF.

This clonotype came up many times. The CDR3 is CACSTSGGYNEQFF. The CDR3 DNA is TGTGCCTGCTCGACTAGCGGGGGGTACAATGAGCAGTTCTTC. The V call is TRBV7-2, the J call TRBJ2-1; the match to TRBD2 covers 13 bases. This CDR3 region has 14 residues. V gave up 11 bases and J gave up 4 bases; unmatched junction bases: 5. CDR1 is SGHTA and CDR2 is FQGNSA in the germline V gene.

This clonotype was seen repeatedly, ten times or more. The chain joins TRBV20-1 to TRBJ2-7, with 10 bases that match TRBD1. This CDR3 has 18 residues. Germline CDR1 is DFQATT and CDR2 is SNEGSKA (reference sequence). The V gene end was trimmed by 0 bases and the J gene end by 3 bases; junction bases not matched to a gene: 14. In nucleotides, the CDR3 is TGCAGTGCTAGAGATGACGGTTTGGGACAGGGGCCCCTCTACGAGCAGTACTTC. This codes for CSARDDGLGQGPLYEQYF.

This clonotype was observed many times. The chain employs TRBV5-1 and TRBJ1-1; D is undetermined. Trimming took 7 bases from V and 4 from J, leaving 17 bases between them. Per the germline V gene, CDR1 is SGHRS and CDR2 is YFSETQ. The CDR3 is made up of 14 amino acids. The CDR3: CASDLISPSTEAFF. In DNA, the CDR3 is TGCGCCAGCGATCTCATAAGTCCCAGCACTGAAGCTTTCTTT. Using reference TRBV5-1 and TRBJ1-1 for the parts outside the CDR3, the full variable domain is KAGVTQTPRYLIKTRGQQVTLSCSPISGHRSVSWYQQTPGQGLQFLFEYFSETQRNKGNFPGRFSGRQFSNSRSEMNVSTLELGDSALYLCASDLISPSTEAFFGQGTRLTVV.

This clonotype has at least ten counts. CDR3 region: CASSLEAIGNSPLHF. In DNA form, the CDR3 reads TGCGCCAGCAGCTTGGAGGCGATAGGTAATTCACCCCTCCACTTT. J is TRBJ1-6 and V is TRBV5-1; no clear D. The CDR3 is made up of 15 amino acids. V was pared by 0 bases and J by 6 bases, with 10 bases between. Germline values: CDR1 SGHRS, CDR2 YFSETQ.

The table lists this clonotype with many counts. The chain joins TRBV5-1 to TRBJ1-1, with a possible D match to TRBD1 (6 bases). Germline CDR1 and CDR2: SGHRS and YFSETQ. The CDR3 runs to 14 residues. V was pared by 4 bases and J by 1 base, with 11 bases between. The CDR3 spells CASSVLQGNTEAFF. The CDR3 DNA follows: TGCGCCAGCAGCGTGTTACAGGGGAACACTGAAGCTTTCTTT.

This clonotype appeared many times. The chain is built from TRBV5-5 and TRBJ1-6; D not certain. The CDR3 covers 13 residues. CDR1 is SGHKS and CDR2 is YYEKEE in the germline V gene (reference sequence). Trimming shortened V by 4 bases and J by 13 bases, and 15 bases separated the two germline ends. In nucleotides, the CDR3 is TGTGCCAGCAGCGGCTTGAGGCCTAGGCCCCTCCACTTT. It translates to CASSGLRPRPLHF.